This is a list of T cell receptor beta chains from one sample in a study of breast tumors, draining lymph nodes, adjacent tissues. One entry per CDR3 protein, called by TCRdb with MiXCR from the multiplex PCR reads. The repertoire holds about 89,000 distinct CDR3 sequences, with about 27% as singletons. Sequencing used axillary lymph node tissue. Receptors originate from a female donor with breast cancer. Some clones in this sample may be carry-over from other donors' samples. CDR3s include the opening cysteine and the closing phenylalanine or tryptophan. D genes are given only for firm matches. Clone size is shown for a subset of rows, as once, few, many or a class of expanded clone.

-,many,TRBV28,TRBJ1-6,CASSLLGTLYSPLHF,TGTGCCAGCAGCTTGCTCGGGACCTTATATTCACCCCTCCACTTT
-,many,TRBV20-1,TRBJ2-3,CSVPDARASTDTQYF,TGCAGTGTCCCCGATGCTCGAGCCAGCACAGATACGCAGTATTTT
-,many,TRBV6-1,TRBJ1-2,CASSDRRYYGYTF,TGTGCCAGTTCCGACAGACGATACTATGGCTACACCTTC
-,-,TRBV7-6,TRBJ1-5,CASSLAGGPQHF,TGTGCCAGCAGCCTAGCGGGAGGGCCCCAGCATTTT
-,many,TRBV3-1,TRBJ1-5,CASSQGQQQPQHF,TGTGCCAGCAGCCAGGGTCAGCAACAGCCCCAGCATTTT
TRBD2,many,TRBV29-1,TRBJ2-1,CSVETSGNEQFF,TGCAGCGTTGAAACTAGCGGTAATGAGCAGTTCTTC
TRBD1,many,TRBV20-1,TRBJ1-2,CSAPLPGQAIYGYTF,TGCAGTGCCCCACTTCCTGGACAGGCAATCTATGGCTACACCTTC
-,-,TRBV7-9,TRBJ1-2,CASSWGAQNGYTF,TGTGCCAGCAGCTGGGGGGCCCAGAATGGCTACACCTTC
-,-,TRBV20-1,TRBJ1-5,CSARPLSGGNQETQHF,TGCAGTGCTAGGCCCCTTAGCGGAGGGAACCAAGAGACCCAGCATTTT
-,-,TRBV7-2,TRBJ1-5,CASSQGFNQPQHF,TGTGCCAGCAGCCAAGGCTTCAATCAGCCCCAGCATTTT
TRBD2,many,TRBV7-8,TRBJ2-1,CASSLVSGKYNEQFF,TGTGCCAGCAGCTTAGTTAGCGGGAAATACAATGAGCAGTTCTTC
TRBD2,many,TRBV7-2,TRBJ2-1,CASSLGTSRNNEQFF,TGTGCCAGCAGCTTAGGGACTAGCCGAAACAATGAGCAGTTCTTC
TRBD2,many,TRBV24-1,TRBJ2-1,CATSDTTSGGSYNEQFF,TGTGCCACCAGTGATACGACTAGCGGGGGTTCGTACAATGAGCAGTTCTTC
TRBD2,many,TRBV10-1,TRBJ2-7,CASSELAGFGEQYF,TGCGCCAGCAGTGAGCTAGCGGGATTTGGCGAGCAGTACTTC
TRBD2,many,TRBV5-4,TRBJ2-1,CASSLGPGLAGYNEQFF,TGTGCCAGCAGCTTGGGACCGGGACTAGCTGGGTACAATGAGCAGTTCTTC
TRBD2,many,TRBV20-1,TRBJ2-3,CSATRDGGSGSTDTQYF,TGCAGTGCAACCCGTGACGGCGGGAGCGGCAGCACAGATACGCAGTATTTT
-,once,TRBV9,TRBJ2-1,CAYGGDAENEQFF,TGTGCCTACGGCGGGGACGCCGAGAATGAGCAGTTCTTC
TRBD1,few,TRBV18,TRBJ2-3,CASSQNLGQGTADTQYF,TGTGCCAGCTCACAAAATCTCGGACAGGGAACGGCAGATACGCAGTATTTT
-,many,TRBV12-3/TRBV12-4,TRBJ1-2,CASSLDSRFYGYTF,TGTGCCAGCAGTTTAGACAGCCGATTCTATGGCTACACCTTC
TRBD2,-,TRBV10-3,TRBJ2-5,CAIRGSRAGGQETQYF,TGTGCCATCAGAGGATCGAGGGCGGGGGGCCAAGAGACCCAGTACTTC
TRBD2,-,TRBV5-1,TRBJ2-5,CASSTSGAVRETQYF,TGCGCCAGCAGCACTAGCGGGGCCGTGCGCGAGACCCAGTACTTC
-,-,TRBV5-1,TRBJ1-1,CASSPDTNTDAFF,TGCGCCAGCAGCCCGGACACGAACACTGACGCTTTCTTT
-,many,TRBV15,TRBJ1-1,CATSRDRGSEAFF,TGTGCCACCAGCAGAGATCGGGGCTCTGAAGCTTTCTTT
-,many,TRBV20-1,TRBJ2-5,CSARATQETQYF,TGCAGTGCTAGGGCCACCCAAGAGACCCAGTACTTC
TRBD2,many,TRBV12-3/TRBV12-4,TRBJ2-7,CASSGGLAGGYEQYF,TGTGCCAGCAGTGGTGGTCTAGCGGGAGGTTACGAGCAGTACTTC
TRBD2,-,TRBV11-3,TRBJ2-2,CASSLAGGTGELSF,TGTGCCAGCAGTTTAGCGGGGGGCACCGGGGAGCTGTCTTTT
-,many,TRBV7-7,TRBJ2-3,CASSLGRGADTQYF,TGTGCCAGCAGCTTAGGTAGGGGCGCAGATACGCAGTATTTT
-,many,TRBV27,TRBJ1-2,CASRPTPVYNGYTF,TGTGCCAGCAGACCTACCCCCGTGTATAATGGCTACACCTTC
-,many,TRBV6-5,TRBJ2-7,CASSHASHREPYEQYF,TGTGCCAGCAGTCACGCGTCCCACCGGGAACCCTACGAGCAGTACTTC